This TCR beta chain was identified in a study of Ad26.COV2.S vaccination and SARS-CoV-2 variants. General observations from the study: Total responses of T cells may have been underestimated by the analyses of TCR breadth and depth.

Treatment noted: around 19 received Ad26.COV2.S at low or high dose, single or two shots; five or six received placebo; per-sample allocation not given. Sample collection was performed on day 63 after the first vaccine or placebo injection. Details on this clone: Its antigen is unidentified.

Sequencing used immunoSEQ multiplex PCR; TCRdb keeps in-frame clones, though not all of them. The sample lists about 680,000 clones, around 89% seen once, with roughly 1.5% in the top ten. CDR1 and CDR2 (germline): SGHDT, YYEEEE. Trimming shortened V by 0 bases and J by 2 bases, and 11 bases separated the two germline ends. CDR3 length: 16 amino acids. The sequence derives from a person aged 18-60 years who received the Ad26.COV2.S COVID-19 vaccine or a placebo. Material: peripheral blood, obtained in a trial of Ad26.COV2.S vaccine versus placebo. The V call is TRBV5-6, the J call TRBJ2-2, with D tentatively TRBD1 (5 bases). The CDR3 sequence: CASSLAATDNTGELFF. DNA of the CDR3: TGTGCCAGCAGCTTGGCGGCGACAGACAACACCGGGGAGCTGTTTTTT. Combining the CDR3 with reference TRBV5-6 and TRBJ2-2 gives the whole variable domain DAGVTQSPTHLIKTRGQQVTLRCSPKSGHDTVSWYQQALGQGPQFIFQYYEEEERQRGNFPDRFSGHQFPNYSSELNVNALLLGDSALYLCASSLAATDNTGELFFGEGSRLTVL.